Listed below are T cell receptor beta chains from one sample, sequenced in a study of cytomegalovirus exposure and HLA in healthy donors. Clones were sequenced by immunoSEQ multiplex PCR, and TCRdb holds only the in-frame ones, with some missing. The table shows over 200,000 clones, with 82% occurring only once. Sequencing was done on a sample of PBMCs. Every receptor here comes from a middle-aged woman in good health and CMV-seronegative. Each CDR3 is given with its conserved first and last residue. The D gene is left open where the match is weak. Where a row states a size, it is once, few, many or the class of an expanded clone; other rows omit it.

j_call d_call v_call clone_size cdr3_aa cdr3_nt
TRBJ1-1 - TRBV19 - CASSMRLGRGNTEAFF TGTGCCAGTAGTATGAGATTAGGCAGGGGGAACACTGAAGCTTTCTTT
TRBJ2-5 TRBD2 TRBV7-2 - CASSLAGVETQYF TGTGCCAGCAGCTTGGCGGGGGTGGAGACCCAGTACTTC
TRBJ2-1 TRBD2 TRBV30 - CAWTPPGTRVGNEQFF TGTGCCTGGACTCCCCCCGGGACTAGAGTAGGCAATGAGCAGTTCTTC
TRBJ1-3 - TRBV7-6 - CASSPRQGGNTIYF TGTGCCAGCAGCCCCCGTCAGGGCGGAAACACCATATATTTT
TRBJ2-7 - TRBV11-1 once CASSLGQFSYEQYF TGTGCCAGCAGCCTAGGACAGTTCTCCTACGAGCAGTACTTC
TRBJ2-5 TRBD1 TRBV4-2 - CASSLGQGEETQYF TGTGCCAGCAGCCTTGGACAGGGCGAAGAGACCCAGTACTTC
TRBJ2-7 - TRBV5-4 - CASSAPTGPSYEQYF TGTGCCAGCAGCGCGCCAACAGGGCCCTCCTACGAGCAGTACTTC
TRBJ2-7 TRBD1 TRBV5-1 few CASSGTGDEQYF TGCGCCAGCAGCGGCACAGGGGACGAGCAGTACTTC
TRBJ2-3 - TRBV10-3 - CAISVRDTDTQYF TGTGCCATCAGTGTGAGGGACACAGATACGCAGTATTTT
TRBJ1-6 - TRBV5-1 - CASSLDMAYNSPLHF TGCGCCAGCAGCTTGGACATGGCCTATAATTCACCCCTCCACTTT
TRBJ2-1 TRBD2 TRBV9 - CASSVLAGGNYNEQFF TGTGCCAGCAGCGTTCTAGCGGGGGGGAACTACAATGAGCAGTTCTTC
TRBJ1-3 - TRBV11-3 - CASSLSRGGNTIYF TGTGCCAGCAGCTTATCCAGGGGCGGAAACACCATATATTTT
TRBJ2-1 - TRBV30 - CAWSVWVGAGYNEQFF TGTGCCTGGAGCGTGTGGGTGGGGGCGGGCTACAATGAGCAGTTCTTC
TRBJ1-1 TRBD1 TRBV28 - CASSPGGTEVLGAFF TGTGCCAGCAGTCCTGGGGGGACAGAAGTCTTGGGAGCTTTCTTT
TRBJ1-2 TRBD1 TRBV28 - CASTAGQGALGYTF TGTGCCAGCACTGCAGGACAGGGGGCGCTTGGCTACACCTTC
TRBJ1-1 - TRBV21-1 - CASSQTVKVRAFF TGTGCCAGCAGCCAGACAGTGAAGGTGAGAGCTTTCTTT
TRBJ1-1 TRBD1 TRBV6-1 - CASTPRTGLNTEAFF TGTGCCAGCACCCCCCGGACAGGGCTGAACACTGAAGCTTTCTTT
TRBJ2-3 TRBD2 TRBV9 - CASSARAGGSTDTQYF TGTGCCAGCAGCGCAAGGGCGGGGGGCTCCACAGATACGCAGTATTTT
TRBJ2-2 TRBD2 TRBV7-8 - CASSLGRTRVTGELFF TGTGCCAGCAGCTTAGGCCGGACTAGGGTTACCGGGGAGCTGTTTTTT
TRBJ2-7 TRBD1 TRBV19 - CASSRQTGPYEQYF TGTGCCAGTAGTAGACAGACAGGGCCCTACGAGCAGTACTTC
TRBJ1-3 - TRBV5-4 once CASSLVQGSEPSGNTIYF TGTGCCAGCAGCTTGGTTCAGGGGTCGGAACCCTCTGGAAACACCATATATTTT
TRBJ1-2 TRBD1 TRBV5-1 few CASSPGQGVVYGYTF TGCGCCAGCAGCCCGGGACAGGGGGTCGTCTATGGCTACACCTTC
TRBJ2-7 - TRBV27 - CASRTIRTGLEQYF TGTGCCAGCAGGACTATACGTACAGGGCTCGAGCAGTACTTC
TRBJ2-3 TRBD2 TRBV28 - CASSSHAHGLAGGAAQYF TGTGCCAGCAGTTCCCACGCGCACGGACTAGCGGGGGGCGCTGCGCAGTATTTT
TRBJ2-3 - TRBV19 - CASSDFTDTQYF TGTGCCAGTAGTGACTTCACAGATACGCAGTATTTT
TRBJ1-1 TRBD1 TRBV28 - CASNTQGATEAFF TGTGCCAGCAACACCCAGGGGGCAACTGAAGCTTTCTTT
TRBJ2-1 - TRBV29-1 - CSALGQEQFF TGCAGCGCCTTGGGGCAGGAGCAGTTCTTC
TRBJ1-1 - TRBV7-9 - CASSGQFGTEAFF TGTGCCAGCAGCGGACAGTTTGGGACTGAAGCTTTCTTT
TRBJ2-2 TRBD1 TRBV25-1 - CASGQGGSTGELFF TGTGCCAGTGGACAGGGGGGATCCACCGGGGAGCTGTTTTTT
TRBJ2-7 - TRBV5-1 - CASSTGVGSYEQYF TGCGCCAGCAGTACGGGGGTCGGATCCTACGAGCAGTACTTC
TRBJ1-1 TRBD1 TRBV5-5 - CASSLSGTGAVGTEAFF TGTGCCAGCAGCCTTTCCGGGACAGGGGCCGTGGGCACTGAAGCTTTCTTT
TRBJ2-1 - TRBV19 - CASSMTGGQGEQFF TGTGCCAGTAGTATGACCGGGGGGCAAGGTGAGCAGTTCTTC
TRBJ2-7 TRBD1 TRBV5-1 - CASSLQGASSYEQYF TGCGCCAGCAGCCTTCAGGGGGCCAGCTCCTACGAGCAGTACTTC
TRBJ2-1 - TRBV5-1 - CASSLNSYNEQFF TGCGCCAGCAGCTTAAACAGTTACAATGAGCAGTTCTTC
TRBJ1-2 - TRBV6-5 - CASSPGFNYGYTF TGTGCCAGCAGTCCGGGATTTAACTATGGCTACACCTTC
TRBJ2-1 - TRBV30 - CAWSAGNNEQFF TGTGCCTGGAGTGCGGGGAACAATGAGCAGTTCTTC
TRBJ1-5 - TRBV6-5 - CASSSTGYSNQPQHF TGTGCCAGCAGTAGCACGGGATATAGCAATCAGCCCCAGCATTTT
TRBJ2-2 - TRBV5-4 - CASSLTGPNTGELFF TGTGCCAGCAGCTTGACAGGACCGAACACCGGGGAGCTGTTTTTT
TRBJ1-3 - TRBV21-1 - CATRALKGLYFGNTIYF TGTGCCACCCGCGCCTTGAAGGGGTTGTATTTTGGAAACACCATATATTTT
TRBJ2-2 TRBD2 TRBV11-3 - CASSSPEAGFTGELFF TGTGCCAGCAGCTCCCCGGAAGCGGGGTTCACCGGGGAGCTGTTTTTT
TRBJ2-2 - TRBV5-4 - CASSSDTGELFF TGTGCCAGCAGCTCTGACACCGGGGAGCTGTTTTTT
TRBJ2-2 - TRBV30 - CAWSGIASGELFF TGTGCCTGGAGTGGCATAGCGTCCGGGGAGCTGTTTTTT
TRBJ2-5 TRBD2 TRBV6-5 - CASTTGLAWETQYF TGTGCCAGCACTACAGGACTAGCCTGGGAGACCCAGTACTTC
TRBJ1-5 - TRBV18 - CASSPSENQPQHF TGTGCCAGCTCACCTTCGGAGAATCAGCCCCAGCATTTT
TRBJ1-1 TRBD1 TRBV9 - CASSANHDRGTEAFF TGTGCCAGCAGCGCAAATCATGACAGGGGCACTGAAGCTTTCTTT
TRBJ1-6 - TRBV15 - CATSIEGGSPLHF TGTGCCACCAGCATCGAAGGGGGATCACCCCTCCACTTT
TRBJ2-2 TRBD1 TRBV12-5 - CASGPYRGEESGELFF TGTGCTAGTGGTCCGTACAGGGGAGAGGAGTCCGGGGAGCTGTTTTTT
TRBJ2-5 - TRBV11-2 - CASSLLAQETQYF TGTGCCAGCAGCTTATTAGCACAAGAGACCCAGTACTTC